This T cell receptor beta chain was identified in a study of blood T cells in healthy people across ages. Regarding the study as a whole: The long-lived group displayed more naive CD4+ cells, plus higher diversity, than the aged donors did.

There are a few counts of this clonotype. Its antigen is not identified. Together with a sample-barcoded 5' primer, a J-beta primer mix was included in a second PCR lasting roughly 6 to 12 cycles. A single record per CDR3 protein comes from TCRdb applying MiXCR to the 5' RACE reads. The sample includes fewer than 2,000,000 distinct CDR3 sequences, roughly 43% of them seen just once. Germline V gene sequence: CDR1 SQVTM, CDR2 ANQGSEA. V gave up 7 bases and J gave up 5 bases, with 11 bases separating them. The CDR3 totals 12 residues. Input material: blood. V usage is TRBV29-1 and J usage is TRBJ2-2; D could derive from TRBD1 or TRBD2 (5 bases each). The TCR was taken from a human donor in good health. For the CDR3, the DNA is TGCAGCGCCGAATGGGGGACCGGGGAGCTGTTTTTT. Its translation: CSAEWGTGELFF.